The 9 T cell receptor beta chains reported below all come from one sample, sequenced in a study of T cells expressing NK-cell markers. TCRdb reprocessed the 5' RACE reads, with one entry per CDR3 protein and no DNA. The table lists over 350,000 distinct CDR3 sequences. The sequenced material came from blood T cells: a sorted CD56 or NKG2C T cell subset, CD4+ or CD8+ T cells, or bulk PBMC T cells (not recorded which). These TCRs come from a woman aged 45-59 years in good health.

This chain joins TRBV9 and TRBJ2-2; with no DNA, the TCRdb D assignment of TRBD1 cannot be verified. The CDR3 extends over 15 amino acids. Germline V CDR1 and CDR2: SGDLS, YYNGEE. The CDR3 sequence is CASSVQGTDTGELFF.

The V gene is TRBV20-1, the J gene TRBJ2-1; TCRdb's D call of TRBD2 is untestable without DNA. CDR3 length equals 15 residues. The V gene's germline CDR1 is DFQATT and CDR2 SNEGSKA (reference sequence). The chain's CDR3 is CSAPVVAGGPDEQFF.

CDR3 protein: CASSLVLVVDEQYF. V usage is TRBV7-3 and J usage is TRBJ2-7; TCRdb indicates TRBD2, and absent DNA this call remains unverified. This CDR3 region has 14 residues. Germline V gives CDR1 SGHTA, CDR2 FQGTGA.

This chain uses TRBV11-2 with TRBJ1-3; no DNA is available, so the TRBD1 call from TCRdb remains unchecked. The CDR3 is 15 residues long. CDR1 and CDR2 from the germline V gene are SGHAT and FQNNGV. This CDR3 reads CASTFRDTGGNTIYF.

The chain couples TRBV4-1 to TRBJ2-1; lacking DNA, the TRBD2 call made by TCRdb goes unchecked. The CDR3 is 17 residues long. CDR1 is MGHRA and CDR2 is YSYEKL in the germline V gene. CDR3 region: CASSQEAGLAAYNEQFF.

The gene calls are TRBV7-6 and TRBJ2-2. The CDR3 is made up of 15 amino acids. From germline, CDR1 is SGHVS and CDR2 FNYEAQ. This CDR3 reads CASSLAAGSTGELFF.

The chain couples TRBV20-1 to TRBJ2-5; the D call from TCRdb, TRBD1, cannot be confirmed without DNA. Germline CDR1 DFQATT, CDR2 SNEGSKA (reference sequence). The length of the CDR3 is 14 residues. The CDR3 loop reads CSASGGQGGETQYF.

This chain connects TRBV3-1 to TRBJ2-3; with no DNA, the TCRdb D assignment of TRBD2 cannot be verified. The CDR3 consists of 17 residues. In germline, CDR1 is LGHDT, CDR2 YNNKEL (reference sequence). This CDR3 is CASSQDLLSSATDTQYF.

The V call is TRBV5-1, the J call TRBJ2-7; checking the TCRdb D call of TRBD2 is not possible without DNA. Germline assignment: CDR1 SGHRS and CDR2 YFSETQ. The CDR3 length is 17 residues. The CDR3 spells CASSELAPSGTRYEQYF.